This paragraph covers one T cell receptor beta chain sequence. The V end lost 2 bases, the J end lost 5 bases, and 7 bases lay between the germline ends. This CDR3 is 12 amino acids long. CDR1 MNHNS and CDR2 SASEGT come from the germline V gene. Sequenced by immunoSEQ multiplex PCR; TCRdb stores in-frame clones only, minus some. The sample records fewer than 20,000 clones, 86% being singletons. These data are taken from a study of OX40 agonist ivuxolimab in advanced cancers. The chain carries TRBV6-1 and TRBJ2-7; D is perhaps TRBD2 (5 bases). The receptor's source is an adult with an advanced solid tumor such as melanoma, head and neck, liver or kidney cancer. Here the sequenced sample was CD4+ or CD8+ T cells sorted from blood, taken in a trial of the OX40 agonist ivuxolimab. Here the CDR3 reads CASSELRDEQYF. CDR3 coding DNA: TGTGCCAGCAGTGAACTGAGGGACGAGCAGTACTTC.